These 11 T cell receptor beta chains were all obtained from the same sample, sequenced in a study of T cells after posttransplantation cyclophosphamide. Clones were sequenced by immunoSEQ multiplex PCR, and TCRdb holds only the in-frame ones, with some missing. Altogether approximately 7,500 clones were found in the sample, and no singletons occur. A marrow graft followed busulfan-fludarabine conditioning, with cyclophosphamide on days +3 and +4. Source: PBMCs, taken 94 days after allogeneic stem cell transplant with posttransplant cyclophosphamide. These receptors were taken from a female patient aged 60 to 70 who received an allogeneic stem cell transplant from an unrelated donor, was CMV-positive, and had acute GVHD only. The graft donor may be the source of some T cells.

This clone was seen many times. This chain links TRBV5-4 with TRBJ1-4; 7 nucleotides align to TRBD1. This CDR3 contains 13 residues. V lost 4 bases to trimming and J lost 7 bases; unmatched junction nucleotides: 4. The germline V gene has CDR1 SGHNT and CDR2 YYREEE (reference sequence). CDR3 sequence: CASSPQGGEKLFF. CDR3 nucleotides: TGTGCCAGCAGCCCCCAGGGGGGTGAAAAACTGTTTTTT.

The table lists this clone with many counts. The chain uses TRBV30 and TRBJ1-1; TRBD1 is a possible D gene (5 bases). The germline V gene has CDR1 GTSNPN and CDR2 SVGIG (reference sequence). This CDR3 is built from 11 residues. The V end was cut by 8 bases, the J end by 1 base, with 8 bases between. CDR3 residues: CALGGNTEAFF. The DNA for the CDR3 is TGTGCCCTCGGGGGGAACACTGAAGCTTTCTTT.

V and J are TRBV7-3 and TRBJ2-5; 9 bases match TRBD1. This CDR3 spans 13 amino acids. After removal of 5 bases from V and 3 bases from J, the junction contained 1 base not matched to a gene. Germline-derived CDR1 and CDR2 are SGHTA and FQGTGA. The CDR3 DNA is TGTGCCAGCAGCCGGGACAGGGAAGAGACCCAGTACTTC. This gives the protein CASSRDREETQYF.

A few counts support this clone. This CDR3 is CASSLASQTQYF. CDR3 coding DNA: TGTGCCAGCAGCTTGGCGTCCCAGACCCAGTACTTC. The chain links TRBV5-4 to TRBJ2-5; no definite D call. Trimming pared 0 bases from V and 6 bases from J, leaving 6 bases between. Germline V CDR1 and CDR2: SGHNT, YYREEE (reference sequence). The CDR3 runs 12 residues.

There are many counts of this clone. V and J are TRBV2 and TRBJ1-3; 7 positions match TRBD1. The CDR3 loop spans 15 amino acids. Per germline, CDR1 SNHLY and CDR2 FYNNEI. J gave up 3 bases and V 4 bases, and 6 bases lay outside the gene matches. The CDR3 is CASSGRTGGGNTIYF. The CDR3 region has the DNA TGTGCCAGCAGTGGGCGGACAGGAGGTGGAAACACCATATATTTT.

There are many counts of this clone. The rearrangement uses TRBV7-9 and TRBJ2-1; 8 positions match TRBD1. From germline, CDR1 is SEHNR and CDR2 FQNEAQ (reference sequence). This CDR3 has 15 residues. V shed 5 bases, J shed 0 bases, and the junction held 3 bases outside the gene matches. CDR3 nucleotides: TGTGCCAGCAGCCGGGACAGGTTCTCCTACAATGAGCAGTTCTTC. This sequence encodes CASSRDRFSYNEQFF.

In this sample, this clone turned up a few times. This rearrangement joins TRBV30 to TRBJ2-2, with 9 bases aligning to TRBD1. V was clipped by 2 bases and J by 6 bases; unmatched bases: 10. CDR1 GTSNPN and CDR2 SVGIG come from the germline V gene (reference sequence). The CDR3 covers 16 residues. The CDR3 loop is CAWSFSRDRAAGELFF. CDR3 bases: TGTGCCTGGAGTTTCTCACGGGACAGGGCGGCCGGGGAGCTGTTTTTT.

In its sample, this clone was seen many times. The rearrangement links TRBV19 to TRBJ2-1; TRBD2 agrees at 11 bases. The CDR3 length is 14 residues. The V segment lost 4 bases and the J segment 5 bases; nucleotides outside the gene matches: 1. Germline CDR1 is LNHDA and CDR2 is SQIVND (reference sequence). This CDR3 is CASSTGLADNEQFF. The CDR3 coding sequence is TGTGCCAGTAGTACGGGACTAGCGGACAATGAGCAGTTCTTC.

This clone appeared many times. The gene calls are TRBV7-6 and TRBJ2-5, with 8 nucleotides matching TRBD1. The germline V gene has CDR1 SGHVS and CDR2 FNYEAQ. There are 16 residues in the CDR3. Unmatched junction bases numbered 12, after V lost 2 bases and J lost 7 bases. The CDR3 spells CASSLSGRGLAGTQYF. In DNA form, the CDR3 reads TGTGCCAGCAGCTTAAGCGGCAGGGGGCTGGCAGGGACCCAGTACTTC. Drawing the rest from reference TRBV7-6 and TRBJ2-5, the complete variable domain is GAGVSQSPRYKVTKRGQDVALRCDPISGHVSLYWYRQALGQGPEFLTYFNYEAQQDKSGLPNDRFSAERPEGSISTLTIQRTEQRDSAMYRCASSLSGRGLAGTQYFGPGTRLLVL.

This clone is categorized as medium-sized. The chain combines TRBV5-4 with TRBJ1-4; 9 bases match TRBD1. CDR1 and CDR2 (germline): SGHNT, YYREEE (reference sequence). The trim removed 4 bases at V and 5 bases at J, leaving 3 bases unmatched. The CDR3 loop spans 14 amino acids. CDR3 sequence: CASSPTGGNEKLFF. The CDR3 DNA is TGTGCCAGCAGCCCGACAGGGGGGAATGAAAAACTGTTTTTT. Full variable domain (remainder filled in from reference TRBV5-4 and TRBJ1-4): ETGVTQSPTHLIKTRGQQVTLRCSSQSGHNTVSWYQQALGQGPQFIFQYYREEENGRGNFPPRFSGLQFPNYSSELNVNALELDDSALYLCASSPTGGNEKLFFGSGTQLSVL.

This clone was found many times. The gene calls are TRBV12-3 or TRBV12-4 and TRBJ1-4; the match to TRBD1 covers 10 bases. Unmatched junction bases numbered 9, after V lost 4 bases and J lost 7 bases. The CDR3 consists of 16 residues. As DNA, the CDR3 is TGTGCCAGCAGTTCCCCCGCGACAGGGGGCACTGAAAAACTGTTTTTT. This codes for CASSSPATGGTEKLFF.